The present entry profiles one T cell receptor (beta chain) with its context. Germline values: CDR1 SGHAT, CDR2 FQNNGV. The CDR3 extends over 15 amino acids. V lost 3 bases to trimming and J lost 0 bases, with 9 bases between them. Symptom resolution, clearance, or two negative PCRs marked donors in Cohort 3 as recovered. This sample was included in a study of blood T cell repertoires in COVID-19. Data came from immunoSEQ multiplex PCR; TCRdb stores just in-frame clones and leaves some out. The repertoire includes more than 150,000 clones, almost 80% of them detected once, and 17% sits in the top ten.

The chain combines TRBV11-2 with TRBJ2-1; TRBD2 might be the D (5 bases). Sequencing input: PBMCs or T cells enriched from blood (not recorded which). The sequence came from a woman aged 50 to 65 who had recovered from COVID-19. The CDR3 nucleotides are TGTGCCAGCAGCTTGGACTCTAGCTCCTACAATGAGCAGTTCTTC. Translation: CASSLDSSSYNEQFF.